What follows are 24 T cell receptor beta chains derived from one specimen sequenced in a study of cytomegalovirus exposure and HLA in healthy donors. The PCR employed 60 Vbeta primers together with 13 Jbeta primers. Only in-frame clones appear in the TCRdb table, and some are missing; sequencing was by immunoSEQ multiplex PCR. Seen here are about 110,000 clones, about four fifths observed once, and the top ten hold 2.5% to 3.5%. What was sequenced was PBMCs. These receptors were collected from a woman between 18 and 29 years old in good health and CMV-seropositive.

The gene calls are TRBV19 and TRBJ1-5; perhaps TRBD1 as D (6 bases). Germline V gene lookup returns CDR1 LNHDA and CDR2 SQIVND (reference sequence). V lost 7 bases to trimming and J lost 5 bases, with 9 bases between them. This CDR3 is built from 12 residues. Here the CDR3 reads CASKQGYQPQHF. In DNA form, the CDR3 reads TGTGCCAGTAAACAGGGCTATCAGCCCCAGCATTTT. The complete variable domain, with remaining parts taken from reference TRBV19 and TRBJ1-5, reads DGGITQSPKYLFRKEGQNVTLSCEQNLNHDAMYWYRQDPGQGLRLIYYSQIVNDFQKGDIAEGYSVSREKKESFPLTVTSAQKNPTAFYLCASKQGYQPQHFGDGTRLSIL.

CDR3 bases: TGTGCCAGCAGCCGACGGGGGGACCTGAACACCGGGGAGCTGTTTTTT. Translated: CASSRRGDLNTGELFF. V usage is TRBV7-8 and J usage is TRBJ2-2, with TRBD2 matching 7 bases. After removal of 5 bases from V and 1 base from J, the junction contained 7 bases not matched to a gene. Per germline, CDR1 SGHVS and CDR2 FQNEAQ. The CDR3 runs 16 residues.

The chain uses TRBV19 and TRBJ2-7, with TRBD2 matching over 8 bases. This CDR3 is built from 15 residues. V lost 5 bases and J lost 7; bases outside the gene matches: 13. Looked up from germline, CDR1 is LNHDA and CDR2 is SQIVND (reference sequence). For the CDR3, the DNA is TGTGCCAGTAGTTCATTTAGCGGGGATACTACGGAGCAGTACTTC. Protein product: CASSSFSGDTTEQYF.

This clone has only a few counts. The CDR3 spells CASSVVNNEQFF. DNA for the CDR3: TGTGCCAGCAGCGTAGTCAACAATGAGCAGTTCTTC. The rearrangement uses TRBV9 and TRBJ2-1; D gene unclear. The CDR3 extends over 12 amino acids. Germline assignment: CDR1 SGDLS and CDR2 YYNGEE. Trimming cost V 0 bases and J 5 bases, with 3 bases left between them.

V is TRBV6-4 and J is TRBJ2-1; D uncertain. Between the trimmed V and J ends, which lost 2 bases and 6 bases, there was a span of 5 bases. The CDR3 is 12 residues long. The germline gives CDR1 MRHNA, CDR2 SNTAGT. The CDR3 DNA reads TGTGCCAGCAGTGACCCGAGCAATGAGCAGTTCTTC. Its protein is CASSDPSNEQFF.

This clone was counted a few times. The J gene is TRBJ1-1, the V gene TRBV5-4; no clear D. Germline lookup yields CDR1 SGHNT and CDR2 YYREEE (reference sequence). The ends were cut back, 0 bases at V and 1 base at J, with 4 bases in the middle. The CDR3 length is 13 residues. The CDR3: CASSLGRNTEAFF. CDR3 bases: TGTGCCAGCAGCTTGGGGAGGAACACTGAAGCTTTCTTT.

This rearrangement joins TRBV5-6 to TRBJ1-3; D gene ambiguous. Trimming took off 0 bases at V and 4 bases at J, with 8 bases between the two ends. Germline V gene sequence: CDR1 SGHDT, CDR2 YYEEEE. The CDR3 totals 14 residues. The CDR3 protein is CASSLEYWGNTIYF. DNA of the CDR3: TGTGCCAGCAGCTTGGAGTACTGGGGAAACACCATATATTTT.

The chain carries TRBV11-3 and TRBJ2-2; 10 bases line up with TRBD2. Germline V gene sequence: CDR1 SGHNT, CDR2 YENEEA. This CDR3 contains 15 residues. Germline trimming cut 7 bases from V and 3 bases from J; bases unmatched to any gene: 5. The CDR3: CASTLSGRYTGELFF. In DNA, the CDR3 is TGTGCCAGCACACTTAGCGGGAGGTACACCGGGGAGCTGTTTTTT.

In its sample, this clone was seen once. This chain connects TRBV6-5 to TRBJ2-2; TRBD1 is a possible D gene (5 bases). The germline V gene has CDR1 MNHEY and CDR2 SVGAGI. This CDR3 has 14 amino acids. V shed 4 bases and J shed 4 bases, with 10 bases lying between them. The CDR3 DNA is TGTGCCAGCAGTTCCTCGACAGCCACCGGGGAGCTGTTTTTT. Its translation is CASSSSTATGELFF.

This rearrangement joins TRBV18 to TRBJ1-2; no definite D call. This CDR3 spans 14 amino acids. The germline V gene has CDR1 KGHSH and CDR2 LQKENI. V was shortened by 3 bases and J by 6 bases, with 14 bases between the two germline ends. CDR3: CASSPTSQLNGYTF. The CDR3 DNA reads as TGTGCCAGCTCACCGACATCCCAGTTGAATGGCTACACCTTC.

This sequence joins TRBV7-9 and TRBJ2-7; D might be TRBD1 (6 bases). Germline values: CDR1 SEHNR, CDR2 FQNEAQ (reference sequence). CDR3 length: 14 amino acids. V lost 11 bases and J 4 bases, leaving 21 bases between the germline ends. The CDR3 loop is CAVPRGSLSYEQYF. DNA of the CDR3: TGTGCCGTCCCAAGGGGGTCACTCTCATACGAGCAGTACTTC. Variable domain in full (rest from reference TRBV7-9 and TRBJ2-7): DTGVSQNPRHKITKRGQNVTFRCDPISEHNRLYWYRQTLGQGPEFLTYFQNEAQLEKSRLLSDRFSAERPKGSFSTLEIQRTEQGDSAMYLCAVPRGSLSYEQYFGPGTRLTVT.

This clone was counted between two and nine times. V and J are TRBV5-1 and TRBJ1-2, with D tentatively TRBD1 (6 bases). This CDR3 contains 15 residues. Per the germline V gene, CDR1 is SGHRS and CDR2 is YFSETQ. V lost 0 bases to trimming and J lost 8 bases, with 17 bases between them. CDR3 amino acids: CASSLDAGARGGYTF. CDR3 nucleotide sequence: TGCGCCAGCAGCTTGGATGCGGGGGCCCGTGGGGGCTACACCTTC.

The chain recombines TRBV7-2 with TRBJ1-3; TRBD1 is a possible D gene (5 bases). The length of the CDR3 is 17 residues. Germline CDR1 reads SGHTA; CDR2 reads FQGNSA. V dropped 1 base and J dropped 4 bases, with 17 bases sitting between them. The CDR3 DNA sequence: TGTGCCAGCAGCTTAGATTCGGGGGGAATCTGGGGAAACACCATATATTTT. Residues: CASSLDSGGIWGNTIYF.

This clone was recorded only once. The chain is built from TRBV5-4 and TRBJ2-7, with TRBD2 matching over 11 bases. The germline gives CDR1 SGHNT, CDR2 YYREEE (reference sequence). This CDR3 comprises 15 residues. After removal of 4 bases from V and 0 bases from J, the junction contained 3 bases not matched to a gene. CDR3 in DNA: TGTGCCAGCAGCAGGGGACTAGCGGTCTCCTACGAGCAGTACTTC. Residues: CASSRGLAVSYEQYF.

The chain carries TRBV7-9 and TRBJ1-1, with 9 bases matching TRBD1. Germline V gene data show CDR1 as SEHNR and CDR2 as FQNEAQ (reference sequence). The CDR3 covers 14 residues. V dropped 4 bases and J dropped 3; count of bases not matched to a gene: 3. The CDR3 DNA sequence: TGTGCCAGCAGCTCCAACAGGGGGCACACTGAAGCTTTCTTT. This sequence encodes CASSSNRGHTEAFF.

This chain joins TRBV5-1 and TRBJ1-1; D might be TRBD1 (5 bases). Trimming removed 0 bases from V and 7 bases from J, with 10 bases in between. The CDR3 loop spans 13 amino acids. Germline V gene lookup returns CDR1 SGHRS and CDR2 YFSETQ. The CDR3 DNA is TGCGCCAGCAGCTTGGGCCCCGGGGGTGAAGCTTTCTTT. As protein: CASSLGPGGEAFF.

The chain carries TRBV6-5 and TRBJ2-7; D possibly corresponds to TRBD1 (5 bases). This CDR3 spans 14 amino acids. With 2 bases removed from V and 4 bases from J, the gap between germline ends came to 12 bases. Germline lookup yields CDR1 MNHEY and CDR2 SVGAGI. CDR3 nucleotides: TGTGCCAGCAGTTACAGGTGGGGCAGGTACGAGCAGTACTTC. It is translated as CASSYRWGRYEQYF.

The chain has TRBV30 and TRBJ1-5; TRBD1 is a possible D gene (6 bases). CDR1 is GTSNPN, CDR2 SVGIG, per germline (reference sequence). V lost 4 bases and J 4 bases, leaving 14 bases between the germline ends. The CDR3 spans 14 residues. The CDR3 bases are TGTGCCTGGAAGTCGGGGGGCCGGAATCAGCCCCAGCATTTT. It specifies CAWKSGGRNQPQHF.

This chain's CDR3 is CASSVTTDNQPQHF. The CDR3 DNA sequence: TGTGCCAGCAGTGTAACGACAGATAATCAGCCCCAGCATTTT. This chain uses TRBV2 with TRBJ1-5; D perhaps matches TRBD1 (5 bases). The CDR3 has 14 amino acids. CDR1 is SNHLY, CDR2 FYNNEI, per germline. V dropped 4 bases and J dropped 4 bases, with 11 bases sitting between them.

This chain links TRBV5-6 with TRBJ2-3, with 11 bases matching TRBD2. The germline CDR1 and CDR2 sequences are SGHDT and YYEEEE. Germline trimming cut 4 bases from V and 3 bases from J; bases unmatched to any gene: 7. This CDR3 contains 16 residues. The chain's CDR3 is CASSILAGDLTDTQYF. CDR3 nucleotide sequence: TGTGCCAGCAGCATACTAGCGGGAGATCTAACAGATACGCAGTATTTT.

On this clone: At one end, the junction sequence differs from germline, possibly due to a read error. J is TRBJ2-5 and V is TRBV7-7; 10 nucleotides line up with TRBD1. Looked up from germline, CDR1 is SSHAT and CDR2 is FNYEAQ (reference sequence). This CDR3 is 16 amino acids long. CDR3 sequence (DNA): TGTGCTAGCAGCTTAGCCCCGGGACAGGGGCAAGAGACCCAGTACTTC. This translates into CASSLAPGQGQETQYF.

The chain recombines TRBV5-1 with TRBJ1-1; 9 nucleotides line up with TRBD1. The germline V gene encodes CDR1 SGHRS and CDR2 YFSETQ. CDR3 length: 17 residues. Trimming cost V 2 bases and J 1 base; bases outside gene matches: 9. In nucleotides, the CDR3 is TGCGCCAGCAGCTTAGGGACAGGGATCGTATCGAACACTGAAGCTTTCTTT. Translating gives CASSLGTGIVSNTEAFF.

This chain joins TRBV9 and TRBJ2-1, with 11 positions matching TRBD2. This CDR3 is 15 amino acids long. V gave up 3 bases and J gave up 7 bases; unmatched junction bases: 6. CDR1 is SGDLS, CDR2 YYNGEE, per germline. The CDR3 DNA follows: TGTGCCAGCAGCGGTTTGGTAGCGGGAGGGAATGAGCAGTTCTTC. Its protein product is CASSGLVAGGNEQFF.

The chain has TRBV2 and TRBJ1-4; D is ambiguous. CDR3 size: 11 residues. Trimming shortened V by 8 bases and J by 7 bases, and 8 bases separated the two germline ends. Germline V gene sequence: CDR1 SNHLY, CDR2 FYNNEI. The CDR3 here is CASQEGEKLFF. The CDR3 coding sequence is TGTGCCAGCCAAGAGGGTGAAAAACTGTTTTTT.